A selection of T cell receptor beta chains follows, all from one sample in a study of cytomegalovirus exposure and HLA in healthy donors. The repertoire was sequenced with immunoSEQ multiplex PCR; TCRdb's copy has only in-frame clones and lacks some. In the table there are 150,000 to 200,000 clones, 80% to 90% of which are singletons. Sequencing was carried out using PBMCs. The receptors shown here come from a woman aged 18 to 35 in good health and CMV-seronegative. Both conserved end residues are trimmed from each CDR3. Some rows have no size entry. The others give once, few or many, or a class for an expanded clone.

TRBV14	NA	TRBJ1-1	ASSQGTDTEAF
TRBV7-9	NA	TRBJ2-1	ASSLTSGGGNEQF
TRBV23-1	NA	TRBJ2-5	ASSQVIAGTGLETQY
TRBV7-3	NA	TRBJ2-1	ASSQDSSSYNEQF
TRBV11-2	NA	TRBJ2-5	ASSVDRYRRTQY
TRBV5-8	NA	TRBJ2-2	ASSVDTLNTGELF
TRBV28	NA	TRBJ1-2	ASSPGGLDYGYT
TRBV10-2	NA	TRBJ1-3	ASTGAGNTIY
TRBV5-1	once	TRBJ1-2	ASSEDGGDGYT
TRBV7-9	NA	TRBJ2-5	ASSSLQGGGETQY
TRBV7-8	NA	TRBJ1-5	ASSLAAGFSNQPQH
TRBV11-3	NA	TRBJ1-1	ASSLVCRLNTEAF
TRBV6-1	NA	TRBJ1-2	ASSPPGAYGYT
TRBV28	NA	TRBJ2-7	ASSPNTGGTLRDEQY
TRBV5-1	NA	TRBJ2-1	ASSSGGAENEQF
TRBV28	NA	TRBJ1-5	ASRPTGSSNQPQH
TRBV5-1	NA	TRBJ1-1	ASRTGANTEAF
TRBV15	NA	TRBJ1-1	ATSRGAMNTEAF
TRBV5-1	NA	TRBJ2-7	ASSQREDYEQY
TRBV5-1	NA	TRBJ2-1	ASSLLTTGEQF
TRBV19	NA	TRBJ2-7	ASSIGRSGIEAYEQY
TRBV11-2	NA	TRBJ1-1	ASSLEEGTEAF
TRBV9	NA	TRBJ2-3	ASSGDPRDSDTDTQY
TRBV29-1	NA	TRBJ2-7	SVEDWQGNEQY
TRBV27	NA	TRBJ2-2	ASSLELAGTGELF
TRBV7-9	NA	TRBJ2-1	SSSLGDQTGPFSYNEQF
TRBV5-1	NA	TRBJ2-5	ASSRQPQEQY
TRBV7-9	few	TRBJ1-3	ASSLGQRGNTIY
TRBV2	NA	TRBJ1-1	ASRLETGSNTEAF
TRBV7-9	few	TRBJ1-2	ASSPQPGQGNGYT
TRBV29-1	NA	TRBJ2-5	SVETGAQETQY
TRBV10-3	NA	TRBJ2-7	AIKAGGHEQY
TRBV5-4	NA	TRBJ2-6	ASSIPGQAGANVLT
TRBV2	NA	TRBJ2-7	ASSVQAGKGNEQY
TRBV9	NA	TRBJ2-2	ASSVSGTGNTGELF
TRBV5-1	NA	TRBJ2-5	ASSFYQETQY
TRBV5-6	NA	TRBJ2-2	ASSFSGGSSTGELF
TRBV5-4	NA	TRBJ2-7	ASSFDHSRGDEQY
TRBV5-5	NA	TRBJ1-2	ASSPGQHANYGYT
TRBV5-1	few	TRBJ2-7	ASSFTGTGIPEQY
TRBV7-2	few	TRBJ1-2	ASRGSDGASLDYGYT
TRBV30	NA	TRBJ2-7	AWGLGAGVKEEQY
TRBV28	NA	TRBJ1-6	ASSSGTGDNSPLH
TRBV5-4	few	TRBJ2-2	ASSLAPGQDTGELF
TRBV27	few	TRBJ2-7	ASSSTDRGPAYEQY
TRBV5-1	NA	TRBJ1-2	ASSRPETGEGGYT
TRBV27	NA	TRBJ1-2	ASSFNRANGYT
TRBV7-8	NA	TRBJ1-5	ASSLAPWGQQENQPQH
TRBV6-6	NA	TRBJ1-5	ASSGGQGTFQPQH
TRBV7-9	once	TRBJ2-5	ASSLIGEETQY
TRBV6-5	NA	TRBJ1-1	ASSYSMDRNTEAF
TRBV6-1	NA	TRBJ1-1	ASSEYLGWSADTEAF
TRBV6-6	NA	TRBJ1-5	ASRGQDNQPQH